Listed below are T cell receptor beta chains from one sample, sequenced in a study of Ad26.COV2.S vaccination and SARS-CoV-2 variants. Assay: immunoSEQ multiplex PCR; the TCRdb copy retains only in-frame clones and omits some. This table has a few hundred thousand clones, around nine tenths appearing once. Source: peripheral blood, taken in a trial of Ad26.COV2.S vaccine versus placebo. These receptors were obtained from a person aged 18 to 65 who received the Ad26.COV2.S COVID-19 vaccine or a placebo. CDR3s include the opening cysteine and the closing phenylalanine or tryptophan. A D gene is named only where the DNA matches it firmly.

V	J	D	DNA	CDR3
TRBV9	TRBJ1-3	TRBD1	TGTGCCAGCAGCAACCTGGGCAGGGGGCGAGGAAACACCATATATTTT	CASSNLGRGRGNTIYF
TRBV7-9	TRBJ2-1	TRBD2	TGTGCCAGCAGCCCAAAACTAGCGGGAGGTCGCGATGAGCAGTTCTTC	CASSPKLAGGRDEQFF
TRBV5-1	TRBJ1-2	.	TGCGCCAGCAGCTTGGCTATTCAATCTCCCTATGGCTACACCTTC	CASSLAIQSPYGYTF
TRBV9	TRBJ2-2	.	TGTGCCAGCACCGGCTTTGGGGAACTCGGGGAGCTGTTTTTT	CASTGFGELGELFF
TRBV6-5	TRBJ2-5	TRBD1	TGTGCCAGCAGTTACGCAACAGGGGGCGCAGAGACCCAGTACTTC	CASSYATGGAETQYF
TRBV5-6	TRBJ2-3	.	TGTGCCAGCAGCTTGGCGGACATATTCGTTCGTAGCACAGATACGCAGTATTTT	CASSLADIFVRSTDTQYF
TRBV11-2	TRBJ2-5	TRBD2	TGTGCCAGCAGCTTAGATGGCGGGAGGGGAGAGACCCAGTACTTC	CASSLDGGRGETQYF
TRBV7-9	TRBJ1-4	TRBD1	TGTGCCAGCAGCCCCCGACAGGGAACTAATGAAAAACTGTTTTTT	CASSPRQGTNEKLFF
TRBV5-1	TRBJ2-5	.	TGCGCCAGCAGCTTGGCCCCCGGACCCGGTTTTGGGGGCTCGGAGACCCAGTACTTC	CASSLAPGPGFGGSETQYF
TRBV4-1	TRBJ2-5	.	TGCGCCAGCAGCCATGCTGACTCCCGCGGGACCCAGTACTTC	CASSHADSRGTQYF